This TCR beta chain was identified in a study of metastatic and nonmetastatic thyroid tumors. Across the whole study: From malignant and benign thyroid patients, repertoires in blood and in tumor or nodule tissue were compared.

Every patient underwent thyroid surgery untreated. The study's findings and limits: Malignant thyroid tumors reportedly exceeded benign nodules significantly in TCR beta diversity, with the difference appearing in blood and tumor.

Under the authors' procedure: The distant-metastasis classifier for papillary thyroid cancer was built from CDR3 differences across clinicopathological groups. Through MiXCR, TCRdb re-clonotyped the PCR reads. TCRdb's processing, not the authors' own work, is the source of the V and J calls. The sample includes tens of thousands of clones, 20% to 30% of them seen just once. Many counts were recorded for this clone. Its antigen is currently unknown. The CDR3 contains 14 residues. Germline CDR1 and CDR2: LGHNA and YSLEER. V was pared by 4 bases and J by 6 bases, with 16 bases between. This receptor was taken from a male donor with papillary thyroid cancer or a benign thyroid nodule (not recorded which). Some clones in this sample may be carry-over from other donors' samples. Sequenced: blood. V usage is TRBV4-3 and J usage is TRBJ2-7, with D perhaps matching TRBD2 (6 bases). In DNA form, the CDR3 reads TGCGCCAGCAGCCTAACGGGACTCCCCGCCGAGCAGTACTTC. Its protein product is CASSLTGLPAEQYF.